A selection of T cell receptor beta chains follows, all from one sample in a study of blood T cell repertoires in COVID-19. Produced via immunoSEQ multiplex PCR; TCRdb's table is partial and in-frame only. Of roughly 50,000 clones in the sample, 90% were seen once. Sequencing was performed on peripheral blood. The source of these receptors is a woman between 40 and 50 years old with active COVID-19. The CDR3 runs from the conserved cysteine through the conserved F or W. Each record gives: clone size, D gene, J gene, V gene, CDR3 protein, CDR3 DNA. The D gene is left open where the match is weak. The size of a clone is reported for some rows only, either as once, few or many, or as a class for expanded clones.

>-|-|TRBJ1-2|TRBV19
CASSPGAGAGYGYTF
TGTGCCAGTAGTCCCGGGGCAGGGGCTGGCTATGGCTACACCTTC
>-|TRBD2|TRBJ2-1|TRBV18
CASSDYQRGWDEQFF
TGTGCCAGCTCAGACTACCAGCGGGGTTGGGATGAGCAGTTCTTC
>-|-|TRBJ2-1|TRBV2
CASRRQGIDNEQFF
TGTGCCAGCAGGCGTCAGGGGATCGACAATGAGCAGTTCTTC
>-|-|TRBJ2-3|TRBV7-2
CASSSFPRGRTDTQYF
TGTGCCAGCAGCTCGTTCCCCCGCGGTCGCACAGATACGCAGTATTTT
>once|TRBD1|TRBJ2-5|TRBV10-3
CAIRDRDETQYF
TGTGCCATCAGGGACAGGGACGAGACCCAGTACTTC
>-|-|TRBJ2-7|TRBV15
CATSRGGSTYEQYF
TGTGCCACCAGCAGAGGAGGGAGTACCTACGAGCAGTACTTC
>many|-|TRBJ2-2|TRBV9
CASSPDTGELFF
TGTGCCAGCAGCCCGGACACCGGGGAGCTGTTTTTT
>-|-|TRBJ2-7|TRBV6-5
CASSYPGTPTYEQYF
TGTGCCAGCAGTTACCCCGGGACACCAACCTACGAGCAGTACTTC
>-|-|TRBJ1-1|TRBV6-6
CASSYGANRVAEAFF
TGTGCCAGCAGTTACGGGGCGAATAGAGTCGCTGAAGCTTTCTTT
>-|-|TRBJ2-7|TRBV4-3
CASSQEIRHSTYEQYF
TGCGCCAGCAGCCAAGAGATTCGACATTCAACCTACGAGCAGTACTTC
>-|TRBD2|TRBJ2-1|TRBV4-1
CASSHLSGGYNEQFF
TGCGCCAGCAGCCACCTAAGCGGGGGCTACAATGAGCAGTTCTTC
>-|-|TRBJ1-3|TRBV11-3
CASSYKRSGNTIYF
TGTGCCAGCAGCTACAAGCGCTCTGGAAACACCATATATTTT
>few|TRBD1|TRBJ2-7|TRBV18
CASSRNYRGAYEQYF
TGTGCCAGCTCACGGAACTACAGGGGAGCCTACGAGCAGTACTTC
>once|TRBD2|TRBJ2-3|TRBV5-1
CASSWSGGITDTQYF
TGCGCCAGCAGCTGGAGCGGGGGCATAACAGATACGCAGTATTTT
>-|-|TRBJ1-1|TRBV5-6
CASSSPGMVNTEAFF
TGTGCCAGCAGCTCACCAGGGATGGTGAACACTGAAGCTTTCTTT
>-|TRBD1|TRBJ2-7|TRBV6-4
CASIPTGGDGSYEQYF
TGTGCCAGCATCCCAACAGGGGGCGATGGGTCCTACGAGCAGTACTTC
>-|-|TRBJ2-3|TRBV6-1
CASSEMGTHTDTQYF
TGTGCCAGCAGTGAAATGGGGACACACACAGATACGCAGTATTTT
>-|TRBD2|TRBJ2-3|TRBV7-9
CASSAPRSGGSSDTQYF
TGTGCCAGCAGCGCCCCGCGTAGCGGGGGCTCGTCGGATACGCAGTATTTT
>-|-|TRBJ2-3|TRBV13
CASTPRLAGTDTQYF
TGTGCCAGCACCCCCCGGCTAGCTGGCACAGATACGCAGTATTTT
>-|-|TRBJ2-5|TRBV20-1
CSASPPQDRNQETQYF
TGCAGTGCTAGTCCCCCCCAGGACAGAAATCAAGAGACCCAGTACTTC
>-|TRBD1|TRBJ1-5|TRBV10-1
CASSGRQGKYDQPQHF
TGCGCCAGCAGTGGCCGACAGGGGAAGTACGATCAGCCCCAGCATTTT
>-|TRBD2|TRBJ2-2|TRBV30
CASGGDTGELFF
TGTGCGAGCGGGGGGGACACCGGGGAGCTGTTTTTT
>once|TRBD1|TRBJ1-1|TRBV11-3
CASSDDRQGNTEAFF
TGTGCCAGCAGCGACGATAGACAGGGAAACACTGAAGCTTTCTTT
>-|TRBD1|TRBJ2-3|TRBV6-2/TRBV6-3
CASSQKTGISTDTQYF
TGTGCCAGCAGTCAAAAGACAGGGATTAGCACAGATACGCAGTATTTT
>-|TRBD1|TRBJ2-3|TRBV2
CASNLQGASTDTQYF
TGTGCCAGCAATTTACAGGGGGCCAGCACAGATACGCAGTATTTT
>-|-|TRBJ1-1|TRBV27
CASSLSGSAEAFF
TGTGCCAGCAGTTTGTCGGGGTCGGCTGAAGCTTTCTTT
>-|-|TRBJ2-3|TRBV11-2
CASSLGPGSTDTQYF
TGTGCCAGCAGCTTAGGGCCCGGGAGCACAGATACGCAGTATTTT
>-|TRBD1|TRBJ1-3|TRBV7-3
CASSPLLRTGPGNTIYF
TGTGCCAGCAGCCCTCTCCTCAGGACAGGGCCTGGAAACACCATATATTTT
>-|-|TRBJ1-1|TRBV2
CASSGEMNTEAFF
TGTGCCAGCAGTGGGGAGATGAACACTGAAGCTTTCTTT
>-|TRBD1|TRBJ1-6|TRBV5-6
CASSLLQGLGYNSPLHF
TGTGCCAGCAGCTTGTTACAGGGGTTGGGCTATAATTCACCCCTCCACTTT
>-|TRBD2|TRBJ2-5|TRBV5-1
CASSTSGGAKTQYF
TGCGCCAGCAGTACTAGCGGGGGGGCGAAGACCCAGTACTTC
>-|-|TRBJ1-1|TRBV5-1
CASSLGTEGVGAFF
TGCGCCAGCAGCTTGGGGACAGAGGGGGTCGGAGCTTTCTTT
>-|TRBD1|TRBJ1-3|TRBV18
CASSPTDFRGNTGNTIYF
TGTGCCAGCTCACCGACTGACTTCAGGGGGAATACTGGAAACACCATATATTTT
>-|-|TRBJ2-1|TRBV7-9
CASSSQVDEQFF
TGTGCCAGCAGCTCACAGGTCGATGAGCAGTTCTTC
>-|-|TRBJ1-6|TRBV11-3
CASSSGSSPSPLHF
TGTGCCAGCAGCTCGGGTTCTTCTCCGTCACCCCTCCACTTT
>-|TRBD1|TRBJ1-1|TRBV5-6
CASSLGTGVTEAFF
TGTGCCAGCAGCTTGGGGACAGGGGTGACTGAAGCTTTCTTT
>-|-|TRBJ2-7|TRBV29-1
CSVEEADRQYF
TGCAGCGTTGAAGAGGCAGACAGGCAGTACTTC
>-|-|TRBJ1-1|TRBV6-5
CASSRRGGRAFF
TGTGCCAGCAGTCGGCGGGGGGGTAGAGCTTTCTTT
>few|TRBD1|TRBJ1-1|TRBV3-1/TRBV3-2
CASSKGSGGTEAFF
TGTGCCAGCAGCAAAGGATCAGGGGGCACTGAAGCTTTCTTT
>-|-|TRBJ2-7|TRBV5-1
CASSPLRGKLYEQYF
TGCGCCAGCAGCCCGCTACGCGGAAAGCTCTACGAGCAGTACTTC
>-|TRBD1|TRBJ2-3|TRBV5-6
CASSLRTGGADTQYF
TGTGCCAGCAGCTTGCGGACAGGGGGCGCAGATACGCAGTATTTT
>-|-|TRBJ1-2|TRBV5-1
CASSLADTYYGYTF
TGCGCCAGCAGCTTGGCTGACACCTACTATGGCTACACCTTC
>-|TRBD2|TRBJ2-1|TRBV7-7
CASSLAGGQDEQFF
TGTGCTAGCAGCTTGGCGGGGGGGCAAGATGAGCAGTTCTTC
>once|-|TRBJ2-7|TRBV7-3
CASSSTRRGPPTYEQYF
TGTGCCAGCAGCTCCACAAGAAGAGGGCCACCTACCTACGAGCAGTACTTC
>once|-|TRBJ2-1|TRBV5-1
CASSLSGAIANEQFF
TGCGCCAGCAGCTTGTCAGGTGCGATTGCCAATGAGCAGTTCTTC
>once|-|TRBJ1-3|TRBV11-2
CASSLAGQRNSGNTIYF
TGTGCCAGCAGCTTAGCGGGACAACGTAACTCTGGAAACACCATATATTTT
>-|TRBD1|TRBJ2-7|TRBV6-6
CASRVPDRGRDEQYF
TGTGCCAGCAGAGTCCCGGACAGGGGGCGCGACGAGCAGTACTTC
>-|TRBD1|TRBJ2-1|TRBV7-9
CASSLDRAPYSEQFF
TGTGCCAGCAGCTTGGACAGGGCGCCCTACAGTGAGCAGTTCTTC
>-|TRBD1|TRBJ1-2|TRBV10-3
CAISETGTGGDGYTF
TGTGCCATCAGTGAAACGGGGACAGGGGGCGATGGCTACACCTTC
>-|-|TRBJ1-2|TRBV6-5
CASSYRGVNGYTF
TGTGCCAGCAGTTACCGGGGAGTCAATGGCTACACCTTC
>-|TRBD1|TRBJ1-3|TRBV4-1
CASSHAPGTGGLGNTIYF
TGCGCCAGCAGCCATGCCCCCGGGACAGGGGGCTTGGGAAACACCATATATTTT
>-|TRBD1|TRBJ1-2|TRBV5-4
CASSYRGQGNYGYTF
TGTGCCAGCAGCTACCGAGGACAGGGTAACTATGGCTACACCTTC
>-|-|TRBJ2-2|TRBV5-6
CASRWGQSTGELFF
TGTGCCAGCAGGTGGGGACAATCCACCGGGGAGCTGTTTTTT
>-|-|TRBJ2-7|TRBV6-1
CASSEGGRYEQYF
TGTGCCAGCAGTGAAGGGGGCCGTTACGAGCAGTACTTC
>-|TRBD1|TRBJ2-2|TRBV2
CASDLDRQNTGELFF
TGTGCCAGCGATTTGGACAGGCAGAACACCGGGGAGCTGTTTTTT